One and the same sample provided the 5 T cell receptor beta chains below, sequenced in a study of shared clonotypes between healthy human individuals. Measured with immunoSEQ multiplex PCR; TCRdb has only the in-frame clones, and not every one. Of roughly 510,000 clones listed, 75% to 80% are singletons. The sample comprised PBMCs. The source is a woman aged 40 to 50 in good health. Some clones in this sample may be carry-over from other donors' samples.

This clone was observed a few times. The J gene is TRBJ1-4, the V gene TRBV9; TRBD1 aligns across 7 bases. V lost 2 bases, J lost 10 bases, and 11 bases stayed unmatched. The CDR3 is made up of 15 amino acids. Germline CDR1 reads SGDLS; CDR2 reads YYNGEE. The DNA for the CDR3 is TGTGCCAGCAGCGTTCTCGGGGACAGCACGGGAAAACTGTTTTTT. Amino acids: CASSVLGDSTGKLFF.

The chain couples TRBV7-9 to TRBJ1-1; unclear D gene. This CDR3 comprises 13 residues. CDR1 is SEHNR, CDR2 FQNEAQ, per germline (reference sequence). V was cut by 0 bases and J by 5 bases, with 7 bases left in between. The CDR3 region is CASSLAAGTEAFF. The DNA of the CDR3 is TGTGCCAGCAGCTTAGCCGCGGGAACTGAAGCTTTCTTT. Using reference TRBV7-9 and TRBJ1-1 for the parts outside the CDR3, the full variable domain is DTGVSQNPRHKITKRGQNVTFRCDPISEHNRLYWYRQTLGQGPEFLTYFQNEAQLEKSRLLSDRFSAERPKGSFSTLEIQRTEQGDSAMYLCASSLAAGTEAFFGQGTRLTVV.

The genes are TRBV27 and TRBJ2-7; possible D gene TRBD1, 6 bases. V was pared by 4 bases and J by 7 bases, with 17 bases between. CDR1 is MNHEY and CDR2 is SMNVEV in the germline V gene (reference sequence). This CDR3 contains 14 residues. The CDR3 loop is CASSYQGRLGEQYF. In DNA form, the CDR3 reads TGTGCCAGCAGTTACCAGGGGCGTTTAGGGGAGCAGTACTTC.

Comment on this clone: Within the sample, other DNA sequences also encode this same CDR3. The V and J genes are TRBV2 and TRBJ2-2, with 12 bases fitting TRBD2. Germline V gene lookup returns CDR1 SNHLY and CDR2 FYNNEI. This CDR3 has 16 residues. The junction had 2 bases not matched to a gene; V was cut back by 5 bases and J by 1 base. CDR3 region: CASSQLAGGNTGELFF. In nucleotides, the CDR3 is TGTGCCAGCAGTCAACTAGCGGGAGGGAACACCGGGGAGCTGTTTTTT.

The rearrangement joins TRBV10-2 to TRBJ2-5, with D perhaps TRBD1 (6 bases). The J call may be wrong; the DNA end is better matched by TRBJ2-7. Germline CDR1 and CDR2: WSHSY and SAAADI. The length of the CDR3 is 15 residues. The CDR3: CASSETGQPAYEQYF. The CDR3 DNA follows: TGCGCCAGCAGTGAGACAGGACAGCCCGCCTACGAGCAGTACTTC.